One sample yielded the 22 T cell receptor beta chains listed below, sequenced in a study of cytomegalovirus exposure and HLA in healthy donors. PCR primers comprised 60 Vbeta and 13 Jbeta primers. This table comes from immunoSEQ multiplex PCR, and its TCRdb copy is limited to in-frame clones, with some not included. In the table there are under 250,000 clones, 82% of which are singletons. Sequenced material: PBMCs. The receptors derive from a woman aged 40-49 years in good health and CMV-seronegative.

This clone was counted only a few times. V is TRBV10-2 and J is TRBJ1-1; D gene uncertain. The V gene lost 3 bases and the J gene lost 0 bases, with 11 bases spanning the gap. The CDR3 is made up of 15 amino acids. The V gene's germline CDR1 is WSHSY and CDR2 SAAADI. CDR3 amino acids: CASSDRGRMNTEAFF. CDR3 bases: TGCGCCAGCAGTGACCGAGGGCGCATGAACACTGAAGCTTTCTTT.

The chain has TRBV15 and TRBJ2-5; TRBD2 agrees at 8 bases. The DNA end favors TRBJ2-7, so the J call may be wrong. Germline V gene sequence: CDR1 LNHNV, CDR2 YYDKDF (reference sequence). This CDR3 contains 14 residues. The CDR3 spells CATSRTSGPYEQYF. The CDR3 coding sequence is TGTGCCACCAGCAGAACTAGCGGCCCCTACGAGCAGTACTTC.

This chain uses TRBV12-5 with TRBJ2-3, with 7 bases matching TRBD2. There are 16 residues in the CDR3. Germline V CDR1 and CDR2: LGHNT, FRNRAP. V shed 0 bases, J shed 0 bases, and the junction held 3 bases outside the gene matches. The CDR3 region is CASGLVLSGSTDTQYF. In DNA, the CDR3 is TGTGCTAGTGGTTTGGTGCTTAGCGGGAGCACAGATACGCAGTATTTT. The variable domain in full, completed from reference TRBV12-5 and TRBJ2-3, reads DARVTQTPRHKVTEMGQEVTMRCQPILGHNTVFWYRQTMMQGLELLAYFRNRAPLDDSGMPKDRFSAEMPDATLATLKIQPSEPRDSAVYFCASGLVLSGSTDTQYFGPGTRLTVL.

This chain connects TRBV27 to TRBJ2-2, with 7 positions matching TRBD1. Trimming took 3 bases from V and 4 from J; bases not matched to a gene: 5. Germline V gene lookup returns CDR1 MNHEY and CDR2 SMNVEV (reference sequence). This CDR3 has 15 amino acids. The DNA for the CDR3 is TGTGCCAGCAGTTTCACACAGGGGTGCACCGGGGAGCTGTTTTTT. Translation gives CASSFTQGCTGELFF.

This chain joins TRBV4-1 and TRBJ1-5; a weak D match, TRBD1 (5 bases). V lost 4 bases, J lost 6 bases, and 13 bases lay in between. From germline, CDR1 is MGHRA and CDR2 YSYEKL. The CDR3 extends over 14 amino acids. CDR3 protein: CASSLPGGGQPQHF. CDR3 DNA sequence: TGCGCCAGCAGCCTCCCCGGGGGAGGTCAGCCCCAGCATTTT.

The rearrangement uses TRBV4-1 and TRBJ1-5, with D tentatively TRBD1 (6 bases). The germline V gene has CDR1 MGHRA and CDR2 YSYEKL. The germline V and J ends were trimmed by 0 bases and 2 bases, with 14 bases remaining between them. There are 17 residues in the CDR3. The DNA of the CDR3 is TGCGCCAGCAGCCAAGATCGGGGGGGCTGGGGCAATCAGCCCCAGCATTTT. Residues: CASSQDRGGWGNQPQHF.

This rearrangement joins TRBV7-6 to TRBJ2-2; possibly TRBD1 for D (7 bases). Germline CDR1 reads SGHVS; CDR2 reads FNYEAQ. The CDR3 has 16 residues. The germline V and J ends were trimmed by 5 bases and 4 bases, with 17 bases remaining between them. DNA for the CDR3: TGTGCCAGCAGCCTCCCTCCAGGGGGGACCACCGGGGAGCTGTTTTTT. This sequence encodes CASSLPPGGTTGELFF.

CDR3 in amino acids: CASSGGTSPYEQYF. The DNA of the CDR3 is TGTGCCAGCAGTGGGGGGACATCTCCCTACGAGCAGTACTTC. This sequence joins TRBV6-1 and TRBJ2-5; TRBD1 might be the D (6 bases). TRBJ2-7 matches the DNA end more closely, so the J call is doubtful. CDR3 length: 14 amino acids. Germline CDR1 is MNHNS and CDR2 is SASEGT.

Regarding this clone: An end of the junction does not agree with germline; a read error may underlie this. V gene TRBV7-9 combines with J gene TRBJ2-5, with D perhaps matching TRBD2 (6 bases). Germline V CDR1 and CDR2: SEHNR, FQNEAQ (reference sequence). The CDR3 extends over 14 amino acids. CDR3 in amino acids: CSSSLRRGQETQYF. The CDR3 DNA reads TGTTCCAGCAGCTTAAGACGGGGGCAAGAGACCCAGTACTTC.

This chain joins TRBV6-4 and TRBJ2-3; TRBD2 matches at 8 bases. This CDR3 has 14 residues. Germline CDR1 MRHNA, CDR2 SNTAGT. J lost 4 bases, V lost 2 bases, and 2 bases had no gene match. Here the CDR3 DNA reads TGTGCCAGCAGTGACCAGCGGGAGTCAGATACGCAGTATTTT. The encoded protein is CASSDQRESDTQYF.

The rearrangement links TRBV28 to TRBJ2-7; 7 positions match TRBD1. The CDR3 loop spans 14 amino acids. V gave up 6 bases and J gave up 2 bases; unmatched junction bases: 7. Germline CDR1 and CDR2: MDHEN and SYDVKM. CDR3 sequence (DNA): TGTGCCAGCAGCCCCCATGACAGGGCCTACGAGCAGTACTTC. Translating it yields CASSPHDRAYEQYF.

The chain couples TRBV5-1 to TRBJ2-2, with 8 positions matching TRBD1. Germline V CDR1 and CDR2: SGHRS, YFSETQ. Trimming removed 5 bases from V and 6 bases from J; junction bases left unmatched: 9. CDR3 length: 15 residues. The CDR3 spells CASRTGTGSAGELFF. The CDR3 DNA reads TGCGCCAGCAGGACCGGGACAGGATCCGCCGGGGAGCTGTTTTTT.

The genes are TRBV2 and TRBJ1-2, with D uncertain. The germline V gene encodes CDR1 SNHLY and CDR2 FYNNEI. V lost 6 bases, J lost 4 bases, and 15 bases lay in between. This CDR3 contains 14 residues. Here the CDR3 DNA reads TGTGCCAGCAGGTCCCAGGTTCTCGGCTATGGCTACACCTTC. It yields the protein CASRSQVLGYGYTF.

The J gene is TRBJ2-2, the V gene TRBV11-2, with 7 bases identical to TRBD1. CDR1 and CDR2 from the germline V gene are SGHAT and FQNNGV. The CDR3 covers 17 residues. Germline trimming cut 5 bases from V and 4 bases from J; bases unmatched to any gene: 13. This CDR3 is CASSGWDSYLATGELFF. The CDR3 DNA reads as TGTGCCAGCAGCGGATGGGACAGCTATCTTGCCACCGGGGAGCTGTTTTTT.

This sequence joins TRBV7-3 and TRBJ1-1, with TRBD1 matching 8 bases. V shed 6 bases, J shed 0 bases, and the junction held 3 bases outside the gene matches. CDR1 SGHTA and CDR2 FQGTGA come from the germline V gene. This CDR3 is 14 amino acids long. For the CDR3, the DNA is TGTGCCAGCAGTCAGGGGGCGGTGAACACTGAAGCTTTCTTT. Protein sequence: CASSQGAVNTEAFF.

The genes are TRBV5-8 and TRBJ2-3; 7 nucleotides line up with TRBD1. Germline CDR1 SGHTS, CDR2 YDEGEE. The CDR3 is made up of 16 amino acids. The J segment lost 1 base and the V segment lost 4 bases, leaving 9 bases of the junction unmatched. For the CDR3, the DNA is TGTGCCAGCAGCACACCCCCCGGACAGGGCACAGATACGCAGTATTTT. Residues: CASSTPPGQGTDTQYF.

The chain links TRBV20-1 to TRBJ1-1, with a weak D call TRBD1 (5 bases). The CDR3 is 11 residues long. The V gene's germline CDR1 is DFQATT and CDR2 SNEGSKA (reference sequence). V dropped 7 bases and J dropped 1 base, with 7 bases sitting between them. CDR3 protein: CSVGGNTEAFF. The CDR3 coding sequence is TGCAGTGTGGGGGGGAACACTGAAGCTTTCTTT.

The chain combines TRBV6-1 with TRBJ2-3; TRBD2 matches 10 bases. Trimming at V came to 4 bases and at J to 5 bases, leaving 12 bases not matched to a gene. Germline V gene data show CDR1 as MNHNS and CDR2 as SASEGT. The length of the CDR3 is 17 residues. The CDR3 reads CASSALRSGRAIDTQYF. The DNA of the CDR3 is TGTGCCAGCAGTGCCCTGCGAAGCGGGAGGGCCATAGATACGCAGTATTTT.

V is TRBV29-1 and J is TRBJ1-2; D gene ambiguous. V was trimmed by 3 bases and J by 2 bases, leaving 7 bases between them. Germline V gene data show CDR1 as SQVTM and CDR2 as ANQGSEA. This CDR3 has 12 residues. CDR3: CSVEAENYGYTF. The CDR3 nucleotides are TGCAGCGTTGAGGCGGAAAACTATGGCTACACCTTC.

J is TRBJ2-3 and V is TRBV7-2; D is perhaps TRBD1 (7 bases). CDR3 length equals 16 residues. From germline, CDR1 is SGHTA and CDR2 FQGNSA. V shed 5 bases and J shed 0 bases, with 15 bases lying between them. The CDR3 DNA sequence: TGTGCCAGCAGCGGTAAGACAGGGACTAGCACAGATACGCAGTATTTT. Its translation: CASSGKTGTSTDTQYF.

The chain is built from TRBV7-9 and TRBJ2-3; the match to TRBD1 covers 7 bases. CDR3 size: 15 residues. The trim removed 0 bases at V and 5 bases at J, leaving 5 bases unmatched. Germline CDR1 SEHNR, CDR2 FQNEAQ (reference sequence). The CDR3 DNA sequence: TGTGCCAGCAGCTTAGCGAGAGCAGGGGGAGATACGCAGTATTTT. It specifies CASSLARAGGDTQYF. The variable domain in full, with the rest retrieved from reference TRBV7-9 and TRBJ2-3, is DTGVSQNPRHKITKRGQNVTFRCDPISEHNRLYWYRQTLGQGPEFLTYFQNEAQLEKSRLLSDRFSAERPKGSFSTLEIQRTEQGDSAMYLCASSLARAGGDTQYFGPGTRLTVL.

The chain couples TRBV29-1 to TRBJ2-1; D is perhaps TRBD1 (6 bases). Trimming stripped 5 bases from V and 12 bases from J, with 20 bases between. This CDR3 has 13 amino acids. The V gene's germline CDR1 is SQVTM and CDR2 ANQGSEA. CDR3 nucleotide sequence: TGCAGCGTTAACCTAGGAATCTTCAGGGGGCAGTTCTTC. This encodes CSVNLGIFRGQFF.